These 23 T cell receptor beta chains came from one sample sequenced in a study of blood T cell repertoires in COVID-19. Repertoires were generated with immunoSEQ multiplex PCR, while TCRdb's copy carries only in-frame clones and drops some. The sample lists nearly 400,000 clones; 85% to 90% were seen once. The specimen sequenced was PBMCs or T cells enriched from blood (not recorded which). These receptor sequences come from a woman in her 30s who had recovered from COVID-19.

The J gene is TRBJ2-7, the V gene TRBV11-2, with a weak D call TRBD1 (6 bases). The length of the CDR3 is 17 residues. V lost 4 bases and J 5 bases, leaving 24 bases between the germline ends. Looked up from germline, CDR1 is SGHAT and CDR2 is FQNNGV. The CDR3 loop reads CASSSPGRRKGGHEQYF. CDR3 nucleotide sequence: TGTGCCAGCAGCTCCCCGGGACGGCGGAAAGGGGGTCACGAGCAGTACTTC.

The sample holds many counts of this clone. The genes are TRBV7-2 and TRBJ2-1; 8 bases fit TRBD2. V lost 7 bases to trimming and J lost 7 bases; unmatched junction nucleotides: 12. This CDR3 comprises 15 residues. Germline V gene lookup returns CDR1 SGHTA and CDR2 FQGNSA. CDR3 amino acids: CASTPGGLVFNEQFF. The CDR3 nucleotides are TGTGCCAGCACCCCCGGGGGACTAGTATTTAATGAGCAGTTCTTC.

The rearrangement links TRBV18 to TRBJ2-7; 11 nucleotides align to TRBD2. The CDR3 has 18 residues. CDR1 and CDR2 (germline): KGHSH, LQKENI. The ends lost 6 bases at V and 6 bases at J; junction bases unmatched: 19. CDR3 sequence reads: CASSLLDREPGTSGEQYF. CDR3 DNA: TGTGCCAGCTCCCTACTCGACAGGGAACCCGGGACTAGCGGCGAGCAGTACTTC.

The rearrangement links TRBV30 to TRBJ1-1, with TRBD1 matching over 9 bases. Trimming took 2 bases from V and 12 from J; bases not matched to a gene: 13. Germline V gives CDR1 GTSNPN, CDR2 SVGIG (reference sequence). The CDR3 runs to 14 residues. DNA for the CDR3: TGTGCCTGGAGTACCGCCGGACAGGGGACCCAAACTTTCTTT. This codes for CAWSTAGQGTQTFF. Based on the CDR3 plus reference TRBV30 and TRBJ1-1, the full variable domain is SQTIHQWPATLVQPVGSPLSLECTVEGTSNPNLYWYRQAAGRGLQLLFYSVGIGQISSEVPQNLSASRPQDRQFILSSKKLLLSDSGFYLCAWSTAGQGTQTFFGQGTRLTVV.

Written as DNA, the CDR3 is TGTGCCAGCAGTTTATGGGGTCGCGGGAGCAATCAGCCCCAGCATTTT. Encoded protein: CASSLWGRGSNQPQHF. The V call is TRBV28, the J call TRBJ1-5; D remains unclear. Trimming took 0 bases from V and 1 from J, leaving 10 bases between them. The V gene's germline CDR1 is MDHEN and CDR2 SYDVKM. This CDR3 contains 16 residues. The full variable domain, its missing parts supplied by reference TRBV28 and TRBJ1-5, is DVKVTQSSRYLVKRTGEKVFLECVQDMDHENMFWYRQDPGLGLRLIYFSYDVKMKEKGDIPEGYSVSREKKERFSLILESASTNQTSMYLCASSLWGRGSNQPQHFGDGTRLSIL.

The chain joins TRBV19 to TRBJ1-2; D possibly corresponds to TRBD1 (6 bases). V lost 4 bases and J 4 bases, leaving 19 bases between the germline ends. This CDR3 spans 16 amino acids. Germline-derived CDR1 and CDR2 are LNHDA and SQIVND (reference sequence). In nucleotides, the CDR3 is TGTGCCAGTAGTACCCCCATTACTGGGGGCGGCTATGGCTACACCTTC. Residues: CASSTPITGGGYGYTF.

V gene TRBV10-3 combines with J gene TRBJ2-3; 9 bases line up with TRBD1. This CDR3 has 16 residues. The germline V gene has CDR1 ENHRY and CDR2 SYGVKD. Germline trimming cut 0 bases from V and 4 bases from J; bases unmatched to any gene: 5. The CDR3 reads CAISESGGQGPDTQYF. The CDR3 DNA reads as TGTGCCATCAGTGAGTCTGGGGGACAGGGTCCAGATACGCAGTATTTT.

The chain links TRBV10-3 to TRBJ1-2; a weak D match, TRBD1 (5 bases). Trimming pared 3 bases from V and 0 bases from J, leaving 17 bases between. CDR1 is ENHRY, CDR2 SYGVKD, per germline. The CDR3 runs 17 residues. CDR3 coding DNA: TGTGCCATCAGTGATTATGGGGGAGGAGGAACTAACTATGGCTACACCTTC. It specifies CAISDYGGGGTNYGYTF.

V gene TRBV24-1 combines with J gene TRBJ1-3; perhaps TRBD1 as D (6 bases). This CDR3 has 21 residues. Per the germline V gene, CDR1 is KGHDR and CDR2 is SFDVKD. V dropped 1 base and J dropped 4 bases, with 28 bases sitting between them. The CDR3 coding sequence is TGTGCCACCAGTGATTTCTGGGTGGTCACAGGGCCCTTGGGGAAGGGAAACACCATATATTTT. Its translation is CATSDFWVVTGPLGKGNTIYF.

The CDR3 sequence is CASSLGGQSGNTIYF. Written as DNA, the CDR3 is TGCGCCAGCAGCTTGGGGGGACAGTCTGGAAACACCATATATTTT. The rearrangement links TRBV5-1 to TRBJ1-3; 7 positions agree with TRBD1. The CDR3 spans 15 residues. V dropped 0 bases and J dropped 1; count of bases not matched to a gene: 1. The germline V gene encodes CDR1 SGHRS and CDR2 YFSETQ.

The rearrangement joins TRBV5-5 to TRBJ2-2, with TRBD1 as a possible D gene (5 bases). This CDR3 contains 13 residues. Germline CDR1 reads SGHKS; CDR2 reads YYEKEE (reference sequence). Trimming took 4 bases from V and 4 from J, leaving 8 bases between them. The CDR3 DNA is TGTGCCAGCAGCCTTACAGGCACCGGGGAGCTGTTTTTT. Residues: CASSLTGTGELFF.

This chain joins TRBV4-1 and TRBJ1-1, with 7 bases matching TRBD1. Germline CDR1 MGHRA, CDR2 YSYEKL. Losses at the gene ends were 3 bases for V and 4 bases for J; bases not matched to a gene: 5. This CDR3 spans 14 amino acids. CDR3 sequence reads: CASSQYRGGTEAFF. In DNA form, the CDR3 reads TGCGCCAGCAGCCAGTACAGGGGCGGCACTGAAGCTTTCTTT.

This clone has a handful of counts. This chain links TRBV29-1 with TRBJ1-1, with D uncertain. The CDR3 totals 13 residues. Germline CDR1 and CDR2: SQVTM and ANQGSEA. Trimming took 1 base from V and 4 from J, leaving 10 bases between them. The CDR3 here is CSVEAPLSTEAFF. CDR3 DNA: TGCAGCGTTGAAGCCCCCTTGAGCACTGAAGCTTTCTTT.

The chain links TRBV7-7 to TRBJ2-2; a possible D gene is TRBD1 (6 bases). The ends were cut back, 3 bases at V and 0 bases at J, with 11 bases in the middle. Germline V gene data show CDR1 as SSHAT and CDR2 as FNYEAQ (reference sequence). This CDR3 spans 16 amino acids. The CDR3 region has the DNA TGTGCCAGCAGCTTGGTCCCAGGGGCGAACACCGGGGAGCTGTTTTTT. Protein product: CASSLVPGANTGELFF.

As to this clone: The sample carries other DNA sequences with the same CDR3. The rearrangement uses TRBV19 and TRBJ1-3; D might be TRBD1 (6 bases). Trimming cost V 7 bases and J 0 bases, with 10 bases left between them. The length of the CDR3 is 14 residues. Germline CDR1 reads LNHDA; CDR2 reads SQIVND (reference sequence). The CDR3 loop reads CASKTGRSGNTIYF. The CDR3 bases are TGTGCCAGTAAAACAGGGCGCTCTGGAAACACCATATATTTT. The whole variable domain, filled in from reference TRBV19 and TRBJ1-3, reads DGGITQSPKYLFRKEGQNVTLSCEQNLNHDAMYWYRQDPGQGLRLIYYSQIVNDFQKGDIAEGYSVSREKKESFPLTVTSAQKNPTAFYLCASKTGRSGNTIYFGEGSWLTVV.

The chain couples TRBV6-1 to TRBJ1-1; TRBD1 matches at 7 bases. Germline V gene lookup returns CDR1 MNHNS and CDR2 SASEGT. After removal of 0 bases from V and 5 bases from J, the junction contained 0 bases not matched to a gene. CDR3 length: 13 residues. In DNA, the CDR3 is TGTGCCAGCAGTGAAGCACAGGGGACTGAAGCTTTCTTT. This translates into CASSEAQGTEAFF.

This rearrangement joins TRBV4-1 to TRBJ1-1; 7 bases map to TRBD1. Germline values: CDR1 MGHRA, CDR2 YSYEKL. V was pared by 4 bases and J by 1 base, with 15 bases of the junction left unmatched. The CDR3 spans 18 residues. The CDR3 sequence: CASSPPLKFRDRNTEAFF. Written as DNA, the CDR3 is TGCGCCAGCAGCCCCCCTCTTAAATTCCGGGACAGGAACACTGAAGCTTTCTTT.

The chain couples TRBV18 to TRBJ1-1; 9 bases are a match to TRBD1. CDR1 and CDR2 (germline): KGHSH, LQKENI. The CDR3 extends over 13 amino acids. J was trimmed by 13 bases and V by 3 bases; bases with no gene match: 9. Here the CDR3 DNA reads TGTGCCAGCTCACCCCCCGGGACAGGGATTATTTTCTTT. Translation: CASSPPGTGIIFF.

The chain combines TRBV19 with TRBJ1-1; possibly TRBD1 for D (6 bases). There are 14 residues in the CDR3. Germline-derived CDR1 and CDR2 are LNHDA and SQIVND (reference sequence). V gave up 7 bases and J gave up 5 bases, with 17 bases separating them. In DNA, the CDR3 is TGTGCCAGTACCCCTTACACAGGGCGAACTGAAGCTTTCTTT. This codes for CASTPYTGRTEAFF.

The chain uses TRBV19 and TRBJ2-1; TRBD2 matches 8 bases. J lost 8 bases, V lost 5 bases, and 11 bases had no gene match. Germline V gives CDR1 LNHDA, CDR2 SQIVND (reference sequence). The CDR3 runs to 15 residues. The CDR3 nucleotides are TGTGCCAGTAGTTGGGGGGCGGGAGGAAGGGATGAGCAGTTCTTC. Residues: CASSWGAGGRDEQFF. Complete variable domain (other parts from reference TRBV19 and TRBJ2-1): DGGITQSPKYLFRKEGQNVTLSCEQNLNHDAMYWYRQDPGQGLRLIYYSQIVNDFQKGDIAEGYSVSREKKESFPLTVTSAQKNPTAFYLCASSWGAGGRDEQFFGPGTRLTVL.

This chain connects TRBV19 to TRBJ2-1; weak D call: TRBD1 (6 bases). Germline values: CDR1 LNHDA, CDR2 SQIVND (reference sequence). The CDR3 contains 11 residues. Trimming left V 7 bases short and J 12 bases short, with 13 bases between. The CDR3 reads CASIGGTGQFF. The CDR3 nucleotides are TGTGCCAGTATAGGGGGAACTGGGCAGTTCTTC.

CDR3 nucleotides: TGTGCCAGCTCGACTGGACAGGGGAACACTGAAGCTTTCTTT. Protein sequence: CASSTGQGNTEAFF. The J gene is TRBJ1-1, the V gene TRBV7-6, with 8 bases identical to TRBD1. Germline assignment: CDR1 SGHVS and CDR2 FNYEAQ. J was trimmed by 1 base and V by 8 bases; bases with no gene match: 6. This CDR3 has 14 residues.

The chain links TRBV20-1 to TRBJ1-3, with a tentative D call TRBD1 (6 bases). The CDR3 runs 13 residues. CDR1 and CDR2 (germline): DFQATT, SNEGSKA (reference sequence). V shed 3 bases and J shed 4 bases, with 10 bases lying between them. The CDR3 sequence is CSASYRAGNTIYF. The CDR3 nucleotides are TGCAGTGCTAGTTACAGGGCCGGAAACACCATATATTTT.